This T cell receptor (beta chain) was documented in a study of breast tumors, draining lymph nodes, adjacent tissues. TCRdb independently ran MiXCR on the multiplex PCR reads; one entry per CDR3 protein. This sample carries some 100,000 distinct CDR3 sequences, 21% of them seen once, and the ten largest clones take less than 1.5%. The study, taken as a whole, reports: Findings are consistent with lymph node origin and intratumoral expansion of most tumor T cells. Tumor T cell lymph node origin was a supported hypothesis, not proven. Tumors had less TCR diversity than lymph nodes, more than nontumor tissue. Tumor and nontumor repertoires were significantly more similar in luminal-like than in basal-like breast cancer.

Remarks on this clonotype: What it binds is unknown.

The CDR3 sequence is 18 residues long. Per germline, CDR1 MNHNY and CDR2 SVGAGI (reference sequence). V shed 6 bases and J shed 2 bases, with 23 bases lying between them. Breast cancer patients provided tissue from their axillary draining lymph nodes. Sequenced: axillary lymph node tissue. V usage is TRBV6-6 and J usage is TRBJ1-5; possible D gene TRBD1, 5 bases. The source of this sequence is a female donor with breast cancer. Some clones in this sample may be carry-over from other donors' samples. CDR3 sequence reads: CASRRPGEGPRGNQPQHF. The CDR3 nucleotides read TGTGCCAGCAGAAGACCCGGGGAGGGGCCGCGGGGCAATCAGCCCCAGCATTTT.